This T cell receptor (beta chain) appears in the sequencing data of a study of blood T cell repertoires in COVID-19. Method: immunoSEQ multiplex PCR; TCRdb's copy keeps in-frame clones and lacks some. This table holds under 250,000 clones, approximately 89% found once. The source of this sequence is a woman aged 30 to 39 who had been exposed to COVID-19. The sequencing sample was made of PBMCs or T cells enriched from blood (not recorded which).

In nucleotides, the CDR3 is TGTGCCAGCAGCATACTCACTAGCGGGAGGGGGTACGAGCAGTACTTC. Its protein product is CASSILTSGRGYEQYF. The V and J genes are TRBV5-6 and TRBJ2-7, with 13 bases fitting TRBD2. The V segment lost 4 bases and the J segment 4 bases; nucleotides outside the gene matches: 8. The V gene's germline CDR1 is SGHDT and CDR2 YYEEEE. The CDR3 is 16 residues long.